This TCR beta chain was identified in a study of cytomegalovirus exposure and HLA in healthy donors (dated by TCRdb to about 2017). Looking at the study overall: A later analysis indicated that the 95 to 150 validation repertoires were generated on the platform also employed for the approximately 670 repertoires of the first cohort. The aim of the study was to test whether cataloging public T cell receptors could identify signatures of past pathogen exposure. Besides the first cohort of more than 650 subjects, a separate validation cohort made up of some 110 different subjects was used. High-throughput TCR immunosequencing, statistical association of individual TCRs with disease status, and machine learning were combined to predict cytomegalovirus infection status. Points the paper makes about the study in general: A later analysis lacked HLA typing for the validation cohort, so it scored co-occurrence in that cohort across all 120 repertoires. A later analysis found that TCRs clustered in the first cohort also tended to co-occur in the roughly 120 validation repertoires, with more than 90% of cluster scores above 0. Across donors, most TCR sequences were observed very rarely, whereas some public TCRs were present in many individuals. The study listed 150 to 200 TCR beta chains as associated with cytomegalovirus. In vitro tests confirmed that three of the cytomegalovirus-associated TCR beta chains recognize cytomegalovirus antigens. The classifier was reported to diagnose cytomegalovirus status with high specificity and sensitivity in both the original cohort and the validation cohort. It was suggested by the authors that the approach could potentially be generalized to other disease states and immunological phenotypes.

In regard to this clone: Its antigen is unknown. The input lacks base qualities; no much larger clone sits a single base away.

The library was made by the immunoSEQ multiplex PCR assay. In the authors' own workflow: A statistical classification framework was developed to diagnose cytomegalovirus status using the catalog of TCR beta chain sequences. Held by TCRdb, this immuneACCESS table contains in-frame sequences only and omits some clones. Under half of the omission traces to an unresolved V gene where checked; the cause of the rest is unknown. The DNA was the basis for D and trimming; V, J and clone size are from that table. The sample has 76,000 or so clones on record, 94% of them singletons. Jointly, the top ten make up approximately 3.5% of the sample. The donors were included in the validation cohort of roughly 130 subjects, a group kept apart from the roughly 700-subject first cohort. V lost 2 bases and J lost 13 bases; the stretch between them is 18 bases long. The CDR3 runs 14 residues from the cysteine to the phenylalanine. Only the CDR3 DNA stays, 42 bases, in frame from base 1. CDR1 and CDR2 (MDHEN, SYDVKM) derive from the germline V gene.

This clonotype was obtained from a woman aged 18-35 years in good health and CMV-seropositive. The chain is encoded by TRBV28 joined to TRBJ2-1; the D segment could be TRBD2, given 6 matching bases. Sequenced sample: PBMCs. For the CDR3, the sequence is CASSLRSGGRRQFF. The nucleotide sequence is TGTGCCAGCAGTTTACGGTCCGGGGGACGTCGACAGTTCTTC.